These T cell receptor beta chains were read from a single sample in a study of blood T cell repertoires in COVID-19. TCRdb's copy holds only in-frame clones and misses some; the assay was immunoSEQ multiplex PCR. The sample records roughly 150,000 clones, under 90% being singletons. The sample was PBMCs or T cells enriched from blood (not recorded which). These receptors originate from a woman younger than 30 who had been exposed to COVID-19. Each CDR3 is given with its conserved first and last residue. A D gene is named only where the DNA matches it firmly. Part of the rows lack a size; the others show once, few, many or a class for expanded clones.

clone_size j_call v_call d_call cdr3_aa cdr3_nt
- TRBJ2-3 TRBV5-1 - CASRLSTGPPVTQYF TGCGCCAGCAGGTTGAGCACAGGACCACCGGTTACGCAGTATTTT
- TRBJ2-2 TRBV18 - CASSPGITGELFF TGTGCCAGCTCACCCGGGATTACCGGGGAGCTGTTTTTT
- TRBJ2-5 TRBV4-1 TRBD2 CASSQGAAGGLQETQYF TGCGCCAGCAGCCAGGGGGCAGCGGGAGGGCTTCAAGAGACCCAGTACTTC
- TRBJ2-3 TRBV19 TRBD1 CASSSGTGDTDTQYF TGTGCCAGTAGCTCCGGGACAGGGGACACAGATACGCAGTATTTT
- TRBJ1-5 TRBV7-9 TRBD1 CASSLTGVQPQHF TGTGCCAGCAGCTTGACAGGGGTTCAGCCCCAGCATTTT
- TRBJ1-5 TRBV18 TRBD1 CASSPLAGGNSNQPQHF TGTGCCAGCTCACCCTTGGCAGGGGGGAATAGCAATCAGCCCCAGCATTTT
- TRBJ2-2 TRBV5-8 - CASTNHRGFSNTGELFF TGTGCCAGCACAAACCACCGGGGTTTTTCGAACACCGGGGAGCTGTTTTTT
- TRBJ1-4 TRBV24-1 TRBD1 CATSDPGTGNEKLFF TGTGCCACCAGTGACCCCGGGACAGGGAATGAAAAACTGTTTTTT
few TRBJ1-5 TRBV18 TRBD1 CASSHRDRGIAPQHF TGTGCCAGCTCACACCGGGACAGGGGTATAGCGCCCCAGCATTTT
few TRBJ2-2 TRBV11-3 TRBD2 CASSRGDTGGTGELFF TGTGCCAGCAGCCGAGGCGATACGGGAGGCACCGGGGAGCTGTTTTTT
- TRBJ2-1 TRBV4-2 - CASSWSGNEQFF TGTGCCAGCAGCTGGAGCGGGAATGAGCAGTTCTTC
- TRBJ1-5 TRBV6-5 TRBD1 CASSLGQGDQPQHF TGTGCCAGCAGTTTAGGACAGGGAGATCAGCCCCAGCATTTT
- TRBJ1-1 TRBV7-6 TRBD1 CASSTGQGNTEAFF TGTGCCAGCAGCACGGGACAGGGGAACACTGAAGCTTTCTTT
- TRBJ1-1 TRBV19 - CASSIGGVSRTEAFF TGTGCCAGTAGTATAGGCGGCGTCTCGAGGACTGAAGCTTTCTTT
- TRBJ1-4 TRBV6-5 - CASSPDRSLEKLFF TGTGCCAGCAGCCCCGACAGATCATTGGAAAAACTGTTTTTT
once TRBJ1-2 TRBV27 - CASSSSGYGYTF TGTGCCAGCAGTTCCTCAGGGTATGGCTACACCTTC
- TRBJ2-1 TRBV11-2 - CASSPGQIYNEQFF TGTGCCAGCAGCCCGGGACAAATTTACAATGAGCAGTTCTTC
- TRBJ2-5 TRBV30 TRBD2 CAWSVGGGPKTQYF TGTGCCTGGAGTGTGGGGGGAGGGCCGAAGACCCAGTACTTC
- TRBJ2-1 TRBV2 - CASSEFRGRGGHKQFF TGTGCCAGCAGTGAATTTAGGGGACGTGGAGGGCACAAGCAGTTCTTC
- TRBJ2-7 TRBV28 TRBD2 CASSEQTSSYEQYF TGTGCCAGCAGTGAACAGACTAGCAGCTACGAGCAGTACTTC
- TRBJ1-5 TRBV6-5 TRBD1 CASSWDRAFGQPQHF TGTGCCAGCAGTTGGGACAGGGCGTTTGGTCAGCCCCAGCATTTT
once TRBJ2-7 TRBV6-5 - CASSAAVSSYEQYF TGTGCCAGCAGCGCCGCGGTAAGCTCCTACGAGCAGTACTTC
- TRBJ2-5 TRBV2 TRBD2 CASGRREAETQYF TGTGCCAGCGGGCGGCGGGAGGCGGAGACCCAGTACTTC
- TRBJ2-7 TRBV4-2 - CASSQDTLGYEQYF TGTGCCAGCAGCCAAGACACCCTAGGCTACGAGCAGTACTTC
- TRBJ1-2 TRBV18 TRBD1 CASSPSFLGQAYGYTF TGTGCCAGCTCACCATCCTTTTTGGGACAGGCCTATGGCTACACCTTC
once TRBJ2-1 TRBV5-1 TRBD2 CASTLLAGVYNEQFF TGCGCCAGCACCCTTTTAGCGGGAGTGTACAATGAGCAGTTCTTC
- TRBJ2-6 TRBV19 - CASSIVGRLLGISWANVLTF TGTGCCAGTAGTATAGTTGGCAGGCTTTTAGGAATTTCTTGGGCCAACGTCCTGACTTTC
- TRBJ2-6 TRBV7-9 - CASSPTGANVLTF TGTGCCAGCAGCCCTACTGGGGCCAACGTCCTGACTTTC
- TRBJ1-3 TRBV4-2 - CASSQEGGLANSGNTIYF TGTGCCAGCAGCCAAGAAGGAGGATTAGCGAACTCTGGAAACACCATATATTTT
- TRBJ2-7 TRBV27 TRBD1 CASGALTGPYEQYF TGTGCCAGCGGGGCCCTGACAGGGCCCTACGAGCAGTACTTC
- TRBJ2-1 TRBV2 - CASSWRTVSSYNEQFF TGTGCCAGCAGTTGGCGAACAGTAAGCTCCTACAATGAGCAGTTCTTC
- TRBJ1-6 TRBV10-1 - CASSESESSPLHF TGCGCCAGCAGTGAGTCGGAGAGTTCACCCCTCCACTTT
- TRBJ2-2 TRBV10-3 TRBD1 CAISEPGQGYTGELFF TGTGCCATCAGTGAGCCGGGACAGGGGTACACCGGGGAGCTGTTTTTT
- TRBJ2-1 TRBV2 - CASSYNNEQFF TGTGCCAGCAGTTACAACAATGAGCAGTTCTTC
- TRBJ2-2 TRBV4-1 TRBD2 CASSQERTSGAINTGELFF TGCGCCAGCAGCCAAGAACGGACTAGCGGGGCCATAAACACCGGGGAGCTGTTTTTT
- TRBJ2-3 TRBV10-3 TRBD1 CAIGGTATDTQYF TGTGCCATCGGTGGGACAGCCACAGATACGCAGTATTTT
- TRBJ2-1 TRBV24-1 - CATSDTRAANEQFF TGTGCCACCAGTGATACGAGGGCTGCCAATGAGCAGTTCTTC
- TRBJ2-1 TRBV19 TRBD2 CASSILGGSSYNEQFF TGTGCCAGTAGTATCTTGGGCGGGAGCTCCTACAATGAGCAGTTCTTC
once TRBJ1-1 TRBV11-2 - CASSFDGENTEAFF TGTGCCAGCAGCTTCGACGGAGAGAACACTGAAGCTTTCTTT
- TRBJ1-1 TRBV28 - CASSLLTAEAFF TGTGCCAGCAGTTTACTAACTGCTGAAGCTTTCTTT
few TRBJ2-5 TRBV7-9 - CASSLGRLPILETQYF TGTGCCAGCAGCTTAGGACGACTCCCTATTCTGGAGACCCAGTACTTC
- TRBJ1-3 TRBV7-9 - CASSLATTVRLSGNTIYF TGTGCCAGCAGCTTAGCGACCACAGTTCGCCTCTCTGGAAACACCATATATTTT
- TRBJ2-2 TRBV6-6 TRBD2 CASSPGLAGPNTGELFF TGTGCCAGCAGTCCCGGACTAGCGGGGCCTAACACCGGGGAGCTGTTTTTT
- TRBJ2-3 TRBV15 - CATSRRSVPSTDTQYF TGTGCCACCAGCCGTCGGAGCGTACCTAGCACAGATACGCAGTATTTT
- TRBJ2-1 TRBV5-1 - CASSLRVGHNEQFF TGCGCCAGCAGCTTGCGGGTTGGCCACAATGAGCAGTTCTTC
- TRBJ2-7 TRBV3-1/TRBV3-2 TRBD2 CASSQNGGRGSEQYF TGTGCCAGCAGCCAGAACGGAGGGCGGGGGAGCGAGCAGTACTTC
- TRBJ1-2 TRBV15 - CATSRGRDAGNYGYTF TGTGCCACCAGCAGAGGACGGGACGCGGGGAACTATGGCTACACCTTC
once TRBJ1-4 TRBV5-4 - CASSFDTGEKLFF TGTGCCAGCAGCTTCGACACCGGTGAAAAACTGTTTTTT
- TRBJ2-1 TRBV25-1 TRBD2 CASSLSLAGISYNEQFF TGTGCCAGCAGTCTTTCCCTAGCGGGCATCTCCTACAATGAGCAGTTCTTC
- TRBJ2-1 TRBV5-1 TRBD1 CASSPGQGVSYNEQFF TGCGCCAGCAGCCCCGGACAGGGGGTTAGCTACAATGAGCAGTTCTTC
- TRBJ2-3 TRBV25-1 TRBD2 CASSEGGGRRSTDTQYF TGTGCCAGCAGTGAAGGTGGCGGGAGGCGGAGCACAGATACGCAGTATTTT
few TRBJ1-5 TRBV30 TRBD1 CAWSVHRGGQPQHF TGTGCCTGGAGTGTACACAGGGGCGGCCAGCCCCAGCATTTT
few TRBJ1-2 TRBV12-3/TRBV12-4 - CASSTTGGYGYTF TGTGCCAGCAGCACGACAGGAGGCTATGGCTACACCTTC
- TRBJ2-1 TRBV10-1 TRBD2 CASSSGLAGESLYNEQFF TGCGCCAGCAGTTCGGGACTAGCGGGAGAATCCCTCTACAATGAGCAGTTCTTC